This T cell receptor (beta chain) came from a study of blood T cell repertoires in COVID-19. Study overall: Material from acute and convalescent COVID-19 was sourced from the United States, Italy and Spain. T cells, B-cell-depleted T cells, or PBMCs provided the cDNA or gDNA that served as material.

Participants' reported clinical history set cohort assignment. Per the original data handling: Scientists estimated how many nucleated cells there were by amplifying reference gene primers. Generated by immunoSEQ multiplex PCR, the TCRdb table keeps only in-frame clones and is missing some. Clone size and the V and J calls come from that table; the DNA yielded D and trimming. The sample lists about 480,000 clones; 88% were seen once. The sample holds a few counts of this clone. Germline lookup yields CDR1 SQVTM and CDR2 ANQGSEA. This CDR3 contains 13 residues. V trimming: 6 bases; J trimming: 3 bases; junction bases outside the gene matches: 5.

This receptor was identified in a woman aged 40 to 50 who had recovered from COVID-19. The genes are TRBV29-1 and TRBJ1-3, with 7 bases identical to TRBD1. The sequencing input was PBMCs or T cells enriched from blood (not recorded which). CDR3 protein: CSVHRGNGNTIYF. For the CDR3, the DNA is TGCAGCGTGCACAGGGGTAATGGAAACACCATATATTTT.